The 32 T cell receptor beta chains below all came from one sample that was sequenced in a study of monozygotic twins with inflammatory bowel disease. TCRdb reprocessed the 5' RACE reads and stores each CDR3 protein as one record, lacking DNA. Reported are 300,000 to 400,000 distinct CDR3 sequences; the ten largest clones contain approximately 2%. The sample consisted of blood. The receptors here all came from a human donor with ulcerative colitis or Crohn's disease, or a healthy co-twin of an affected twin (not recorded which).

The rearrangement joins TRBV27 to TRBJ2-1; the D call of TRBD2 rests on TCRdb alone, since no DNA is present to check it. Looked up from germline, CDR1 is MNHEY and CDR2 is SMNVEV (reference sequence). The CDR3 sequence is 15 residues long. CDR3: CASSALAYVAGEQFF.

The chain couples TRBV7-8 to TRBJ2-1; TCRdb picks TRBD1, but there is no DNA to check that call. The germline V gene has CDR1 SGHVS and CDR2 FQNEAQ. This CDR3 contains 15 residues. The CDR3 reads CASSTYGGGGPQQFF. Looking up the rest from reference TRBV7-8 and TRBJ2-1 gives the full variable domain: GAGVSQSPRYKVAKRGQDVALRCDPISGHVSLFWYQQALGQGPEFLTYFQNEAQLDKSGLPSDRFFAERPEGSVSTLKIQRTQQEDSAVYLCASSTYGGGGPQQFFGPGTRLTVL.

The V and J genes are TRBV4-1 and TRBJ1-3. The CDR3 length is 16 residues. Germline CDR1 reads MGHRA; CDR2 reads YSYEKL. Here the CDR3 reads CASRRLFRVSGNTIYF.

The chain is built from TRBV28 and TRBJ1-1; TCRdb's D gene call, TRBD1, goes unchecked for lack of DNA. Germline V gene sequence: CDR1 MDHEN, CDR2 SYDVKM. This CDR3 contains 15 residues. CDR3 residues: CASSESTGGRTEAFF. Using reference TRBV28 and TRBJ1-1 for the parts outside the CDR3, the full variable domain is DVKVTQSSRYLVKRTGEKVFLECVQDMDHENMFWYRQDPGLGLRLIYFSYDVKMKEKGDIPEGYSVSREKKERFSLILESASTNQTSMYLCASSESTGGRTEAFFGQGTRLTVV.

This rearrangement joins TRBV9 to TRBJ2-7. There are 15 residues in the CDR3. Germline V CDR1 and CDR2: SGDLS, YYNGEE. The CDR3 reads CASSVERDPSYEQYF.

This rearrangement joins TRBV7-2 to TRBJ2-3. The CDR3 is made up of 15 amino acids. The germline CDR1 and CDR2 sequences are SGHTA and FQGNSA. The chain's CDR3 is CASSLVAPSADTQYF.

The rearrangement joins TRBV12-3 or TRBV12-4 to TRBJ2-3; with no DNA, the TCRdb D assignment of TRBD2 cannot be verified. CDR3 length: 15 residues. The CDR3 here is CASTLGTSGTDTQYF.

The chain couples TRBV27 to TRBJ2-7; TCRdb's D call of TRBD1 is untestable without DNA. CDR3 size: 15 residues. Germline V gene sequence: CDR1 MNHEY, CDR2 SMNVEV (reference sequence). This chain's CDR3 is CASSVPGQGPYEQYF.

The gene calls are TRBV19 and TRBJ2-3; TCRdb outputs TRBD2, but without DNA this stays unchecked. The CDR3 is made up of 14 amino acids. Germline loops: CDR1 LNHDA, CDR2 SQIVND (reference sequence). CDR3 sequence reads: CASSRSGGTDTRYF. Looking up the rest from reference TRBV19 and TRBJ2-3 gives the full variable domain: DGGITQSPKYLFRKEGQNVTLSCEQNLNHDAMYWYRQDPGQGLRLIYYSQIVNDFQKGDIAEGYSVSREKKESFPLTVTSAQKNPTAFYLCASSRSGGTDTRYFGPGTRLTVL.

The V gene is TRBV27, the J gene TRBJ2-5; absent DNA, TCRdb's TRBD1 call cannot be checked. Germline-derived CDR1 and CDR2 are MNHEY and SMNVEV (reference sequence). The length of the CDR3 is 16 residues. The CDR3: CASSLTKRQGSETQYF.

V and J are TRBV12-3 or TRBV12-4 and TRBJ2-2. The CDR3 runs to 14 residues. The CDR3 is CASSLFGMTGELFF.

The V gene is TRBV27, the J gene TRBJ2-7; TCRdb outputs TRBD1, but without DNA this stays unchecked. CDR3 length: 14 residues. CDR1 is MNHEY, CDR2 SMNVEV, per germline (reference sequence). CDR3 amino acids: CASSFGRGVYEQYF.

The chain uses TRBV5-1 and TRBJ2-7; TCRdb selects TRBD1, and the lack of DNA leaves this call unchecked. The length of the CDR3 is 16 residues. Germline lookup yields CDR1 SGHRS and CDR2 YFSETQ. The CDR3 is CASSLAPAQGSYEQYF.

The V and J genes are TRBV23-1 and TRBJ1-5; TCRdb's D gene call, TRBD1, goes unchecked for lack of DNA. TRBV23-1 is treated as an ORF (open reading frame) with a function not yet certain. CDR3 length: 22 amino acids. The CDR3: CASSQSQQAPNDAPDSNQPQHF.

This chain uses TRBV27 with TRBJ1-1. The CDR3 sequence is 16 residues long. Germline V lookup: CDR1 MNHEY, CDR2 SMNVEV (reference sequence). CDR3: CASSPDSWKRETEAFF.

This chain uses TRBV11-2 with TRBJ2-3; TCRdb's D call, TRBD1, is unchecked because there is no DNA. Germline V gene sequence: CDR1 SGHAT, CDR2 FQNNGV. The CDR3 covers 16 residues. The CDR3 here is CASSLGKGTVADTQYF. Full variable domain (remainder filled in from reference TRBV11-2 and TRBJ2-3): EAGVAQSPRYKIIEKRQSVAFWCNPISGHATLYWYQQILGQGPKLLIQFQNNGVVDDSQLPKDRFSAERLKGVDSTLKIQPAKLEDSAVYLCASSLGKGTVADTQYFGPGTRLTVL.

The rearrangement uses TRBV7-6 and TRBJ1-2. This CDR3 comprises 14 residues. The V gene's germline CDR1 is SGHVS and CDR2 FNYEAQ. The chain's CDR3 is CASSLGPTDYGYTF. The full variable domain, in which reference TRBV7-6 and TRBJ1-2 provide the parts outside the CDR3, is GAGVSQSPRYKVTKRGQDVALRCDPISGHVSLYWYRQALGQGPEFLTYFNYEAQQDKSGLPNDRFSAERPEGSISTLTIQRTEQRDSAMYRCASSLGPTDYGYTFGSGTRLTVV.

This sequence joins TRBV27 and TRBJ2-7; TCRdb outputs TRBD2, but without DNA this stays unchecked. Germline assignment: CDR1 MNHEY and CDR2 SMNVEV (reference sequence). This CDR3 region has 15 residues. This CDR3 is CASSLWASGDYEQYF.

The chain is built from TRBV28 and TRBJ1-5; TCRdb's assignment of TRBD1 cannot be checked, as there is no DNA. CDR3 length equals 16 residues. Germline V gene sequence: CDR1 MDHEN, CDR2 SYDVKM. This CDR3 is CASSFFPSGGNQPQHF.

The V call is TRBV12-3 or TRBV12-4, the J call TRBJ2-7; TCRdb proposes TRBD2, but this gene call is untestable without DNA. The CDR3 sequence is 17 residues long. CDR3 sequence reads: CASSARHGFGLYYEQYF.

The rearrangement uses TRBV4-3 and TRBJ1-1; the D call from TCRdb, TRBD1, cannot be confirmed without DNA. Germline V lookup: CDR1 LGHNA, CDR2 YSLEER. This CDR3 region has 14 residues. CDR3: CASSHDRGDTEAFF.

The chain couples TRBV7-9 to TRBJ2-1; TCRdb indicates TRBD1, and absent DNA this call remains unverified. There are 11 residues in the CDR3. Germline V gene sequence: CDR1 SEHNR, CDR2 FQNEAQ (reference sequence). This CDR3 reads CASSQWGEQFF.

The chain combines TRBV9 with TRBJ1-5; TCRdb lists TRBD1, though no DNA is available to test this call. CDR1 is SGDLS, CDR2 YYNGEE, per germline. CDR3 length: 15 residues. This CDR3 reads CASSVGGQAGQPQHF. Complete variable domain (other parts from reference TRBV9 and TRBJ1-5): DSGVTQTPKHLITATGQRVTLRCSPRSGDLSVYWYQQSLDQGLQFLIQYYNGEERAKGNILERFSAQQFPDLHSELNLSSLELGDSALYFCASSVGGQAGQPQHFGDGTRLSIL.

The rearrangement links TRBV10-1 to TRBJ2-1; the D gene TCRdb calls, TRBD1, cannot be checked with no DNA. The CDR3 has 13 amino acids. Germline V gives CDR1 WNHNN, CDR2 SYGVQD (reference sequence). Here the CDR3 reads CASSAGAGLEQFF.

This sequence joins TRBV20-1 and TRBJ2-3; TCRdb's assignment of TRBD2 cannot be checked, as there is no DNA. Germline assignment: CDR1 DFQATT and CDR2 SNEGSKA (reference sequence). The CDR3 totals 16 residues. The CDR3 spells CSTTVRLAGIADTQYF.

The chain carries TRBV5-8 and TRBJ2-7; no DNA is available, so the TRBD2 call from TCRdb remains unchecked. From germline, CDR1 is SGHTS and CDR2 YDEGEE. The CDR3 runs 12 residues. The CDR3 sequence: CASSPVRAEQYF.

The J gene is TRBJ1-4, the V gene TRBV20-1; TCRdb's D call of TRBD1 is untestable without DNA. The CDR3 covers 13 residues. Germline CDR1 reads DFQATT; CDR2 reads SNEGSKA (reference sequence). This CDR3 reads CSAPDRASKKLFF.

J is TRBJ2-7 and V is TRBV5-1. The CDR3 has 14 amino acids. Germline V gene sequence: CDR1 SGHRS, CDR2 YFSETQ. This CDR3 is CASRLSRAWQEQYF.

The chain is built from TRBV2 and TRBJ2-3; TCRdb outputs TRBD2, but without DNA this stays unchecked. The CDR3 has 11 amino acids. Per germline, CDR1 SNHLY and CDR2 FYNNEI. CDR3 protein: CATHPSGRENF.

The CDR3 here is CSARTIGRQGTQYF. The chain recombines TRBV20-1 with TRBJ2-5. The CDR3 totals 14 residues. Looked up from germline, CDR1 is DFQATT and CDR2 is SNEGSKA (reference sequence).

The V gene is TRBV5-6, the J gene TRBJ1-2. Germline V CDR1 and CDR2: SGHDT, YYEEEE. The CDR3 consists of 15 residues. CDR3 loop: CASSLQLNSPYGYTF. Filled out from reference TRBV5-6 and TRBJ1-2, the complete variable domain reads DAGVTQSPTHLIKTRGQQVTLRCSPKSGHDTVSWYQQALGQGPQFIFQYYEEEERQRGNFPDRFSGHQFPNYSSELNVNALLLGDSALYLCASSLQLNSPYGYTFGSGTRLTVV.

This CDR3 reads CASSQTGIGGYTF. This rearrangement joins TRBV3-1 to TRBJ1-2; TCRdb designates TRBD1, a call that cannot be tested without DNA. The CDR3 is 13 amino acids. CDR1 is LGHDT, CDR2 YNNKEL, per germline (reference sequence).